The clone carrying this T cell receptor (beta chain) occurred a few times. Source study methods: By means of reference gene primer amplification, nucleated cell counts were estimated. Using immunoSEQ multiplex PCR, the repertoire was profiled, and TCRdb retains in-frame clones only, with some absent. V and J calls and clone size are those listed in that table; D and trimming were worked out from the DNA. In the table there are around 220,000 clones, approximately 80% of which are singletons. These data are taken from a study of blood T cell repertoires in COVID-19. As for the study in general: The study drew acute and convalescent COVID-19 samples from the United States, Italy and Spain. Sample material is recorded as cDNA or gDNA derived from T cells, B-cell-depleted T cells, or PBMCs.

V dropped 6 bases and J dropped 3; count of bases not matched to a gene: 5. The CDR3 loop spans 14 amino acids. The germline V gene has CDR1 MNHEY and CDR2 SVGAGI. The receptor comes from a woman older than 75 with COVID-19, enrolled during active disease. The V and J genes are TRBV6-5 and TRBJ2-1; 7 positions agree with TRBD1. The sample comprised peripheral blood. The CDR3 DNA sequence: TGTGCCAGCAGCTTAGGGGGCGGCTACAATGAGCAGTTCTTC. Amino acid sequence: CASSLGGGYNEQFF.